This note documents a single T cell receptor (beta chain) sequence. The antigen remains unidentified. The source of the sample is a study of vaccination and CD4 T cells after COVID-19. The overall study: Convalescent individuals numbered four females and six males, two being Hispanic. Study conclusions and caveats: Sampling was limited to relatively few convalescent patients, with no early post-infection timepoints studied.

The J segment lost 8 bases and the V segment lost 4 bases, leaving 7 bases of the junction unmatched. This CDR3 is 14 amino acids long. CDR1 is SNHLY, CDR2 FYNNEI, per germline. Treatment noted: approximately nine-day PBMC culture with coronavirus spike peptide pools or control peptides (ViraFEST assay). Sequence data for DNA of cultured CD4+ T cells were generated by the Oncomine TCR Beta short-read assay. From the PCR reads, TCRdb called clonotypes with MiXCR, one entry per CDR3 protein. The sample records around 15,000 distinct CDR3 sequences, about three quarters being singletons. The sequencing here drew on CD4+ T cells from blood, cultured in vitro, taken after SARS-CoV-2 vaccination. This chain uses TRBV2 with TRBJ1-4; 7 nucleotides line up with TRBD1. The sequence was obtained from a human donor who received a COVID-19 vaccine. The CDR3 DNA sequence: TGTGCCAGCAGTGTCTCCAGGGGGTTGGAAAAACTGTTTTTT. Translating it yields CASSVSRGLEKLFF. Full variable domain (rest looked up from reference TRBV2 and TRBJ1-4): EPEVTQTPSHQVTQMGQEVILRCVPISNHLYFYWYRQILGQKVEFLVSFYNNEISEKSEIFDDQFSVERPDGSNFTLKIRSTKLEDSAMYFCASSVSRGLEKLFFGSGTQLSVL.